A single sample gave rise to the 21 T cell receptor beta chains below, sequenced in a study of blood T cell repertoires in COVID-19. The data were produced by immunoSEQ multiplex PCR, yet TCRdb's version contains in-frame clones alone and is incomplete. The data show 290,000 or so clones, approximately 89% seen once. The sequenced sample was peripheral blood. Receptors were obtained from a woman aged 30 to 39 with COVID-19, enrolled during active disease.

CDR3 coding DNA: TGTGCCAGCAGCCCATCCGGGGATCCTGGAAACACCATATATTTT. Its translation is CASSPSGDPGNTIYF. The chain is built from TRBV7-6 and TRBJ1-3; no reliable D call. Germline loops: CDR1 SGHVS, CDR2 FNYEAQ. The CDR3 length is 15 residues. V dropped 5 bases and J dropped 2 bases, with 13 bases sitting between them.

This chain uses TRBV12-3 or TRBV12-4 with TRBJ1-2; D may be TRBD1 (6 bases). The CDR3 consists of 13 residues. V was trimmed by 6 bases and J by 4 bases, leaving 12 bases between them. The CDR3 nucleotides are TGTGCCAGCAGCCTGGACAGCCGCTATGGCTACACCTTC. Translated, it gives CASSLDSRYGYTF.

The V call is TRBV3-1 (or the pseudogene TRBV3-2), the J call TRBJ1-1; D call uncertain. V lost 8 bases and J lost 1, with 11 bases in between. The CDR3 contains 13 residues. CDR1 is LGHDT and CDR2 is YNNKEL in the germline V gene (reference sequence). CDR3 sequence (DNA): TGTGCCAGCGCGGGTCGGCGGAACACTGAAGCTTTCTTT. Its translation is CASAGRRNTEAFF.

The sample holds one count of this clone. The chain is built from TRBV24-1 and TRBJ2-1; 7 bases map to TRBD2. V dropped 2 bases and J dropped 0; count of bases not matched to a gene: 3. This CDR3 has 16 residues. Germline V lookup: CDR1 KGHDR, CDR2 SFDVKD. In DNA form, the CDR3 reads TGTGCCACCAGTGATTCACTAGCGAGCTCCTACAATGAGCAGTTCTTC. Translated, it gives CATSDSLASSYNEQFF.

The chain carries TRBV19 and TRBJ1-1, with D maybe TRBD1 (5 bases). In germline, CDR1 is LNHDA, CDR2 SQIVND (reference sequence). Trimming shortened V by 0 bases and J by 3 bases, and 11 bases separated the two germline ends. This CDR3 region has 15 residues. CDR3: CASSIEQGRHTEAFF. Written as DNA, the CDR3 is TGTGCCAGTAGTATAGAGCAGGGTCGGCACACTGAAGCTTTCTTT.

The rearrangement uses TRBV7-8 and TRBJ2-4, with unresolved D. Germline CDR1 reads SGHVS; CDR2 reads FQNEAQ. The CDR3 loop spans 11 amino acids. V lost 5 bases, J lost 8 bases, and 7 bases lay in between. As DNA, the CDR3 is TGTGCCAGCAGCCTAACTTACATTCAGTACTTC. Encoded protein: CASSLTYIQYF.

This sequence joins TRBV5-4 and TRBJ2-3; D gene ambiguous. The CDR3 is made up of 14 amino acids. V lost 1 base, J lost 4 bases, and 10 bases lay in between. Germline V CDR1 and CDR2: SGHNT, YYREEE (reference sequence). This CDR3 reads CASSLFLFPDTQYF. Here the CDR3 DNA reads TGTGCCAGCAGCTTGTTTCTATTTCCAGATACGCAGTATTTT.

The chain combines TRBV30 with TRBJ2-7; D possibly corresponds to TRBD1 (8 bases). Deletions cut 5 bases from V and 6 bases from J, with 20 bases between. Per the germline V gene, CDR1 is GTSNPN and CDR2 is SVGIG (reference sequence). This CDR3 is built from 14 residues. CDR3 coding DNA: TGTGCCTGGGGGAGGGTGGACAGGGATACCGAGCAGTACTTC. This codes for CAWGRVDRDTEQYF.

The genes are TRBV9 and TRBJ2-2; D call uncertain. V lost 2 bases to trimming and J lost 0 bases, with 8 bases between them. CDR1 is SGDLS, CDR2 YYNGEE, per germline. The CDR3 covers 15 residues. CDR3 amino acids: CASSVSRANTGELFF. CDR3 bases: TGTGCCAGCAGCGTGAGTCGAGCGAACACCGGGGAGCTGTTTTTT.

This clone was counted only a few times. V is TRBV28 and J is TRBJ1-5, with 7 bases lining up with TRBD1. Germline CDR1 is MDHEN and CDR2 is SYDVKM. Trimming removed 7 bases from V and 2 bases from J; junction bases left unmatched: 5. This CDR3 contains 14 residues. The CDR3, as DNA: TGTGCCAGCACATACAGGGGTGGCAATCAGCCCCAGCATTTT. As protein: CASTYRGGNQPQHF.

This clone was detected only once. The gene calls are TRBV15 and TRBJ1-6; no firm D call. CDR1 and CDR2 from the germline V gene are LNHNV and YYDKDF (reference sequence). The CDR3 sequence is 17 residues long. With 1 base removed from V and 3 bases from J, the gap between germline ends came to 13 bases. The CDR3 nucleotides read TGTGCCACCAGCAGAGCTGTACGGAGACTCTATAATTCACCCCTCCACTTT. It codes for CATSRAVRRLYNSPLHF.

V gene TRBV6-5 combines with J gene TRBJ2-7; 7 bases are shared with TRBD1. V lost 6 bases and J lost 3; bases outside the gene matches: 11. Per the germline V gene, CDR1 is MNHEY and CDR2 is SVGAGI. The CDR3 is 15 residues long. In DNA, the CDR3 is TGTGCCAGCAGATCGACCAGGGGGTCGAACTACGAGCAGTACTTC. Its protein is CASRSTRGSNYEQYF.

The chain employs TRBV27 and TRBJ2-2; D might be TRBD2 (5 bases). Germline loops: CDR1 MNHEY, CDR2 SMNVEV (reference sequence). With 7 bases removed from V and 6 bases from J, the gap between germline ends came to 18 bases. CDR3 size: 15 residues. This CDR3 reads CASTTLPGRSGELFF. CDR3 bases: TGTGCCAGCACAACCCTCCCGGGAAGGTCCGGGGAGCTGTTTTTT.

The chain joins TRBV28 to TRBJ1-4; D possibly corresponds to TRBD1 (6 bases). In germline, CDR1 is MDHEN, CDR2 SYDVKM. Trimming removed 6 bases at V and 6 bases at J, with 17 bases between. There are 15 residues in the CDR3. CDR3 residues: CASSRGGSRYEKLFF. CDR3 coding DNA: TGTGCCAGCAGCCGGGGGGGCAGCCGTTATGAAAAACTGTTTTTT.

The chain is built from TRBV27 and TRBJ2-7; TRBD2 agrees at 10 bases. This CDR3 comprises 18 residues. CDR1 and CDR2 from the germline V gene are MNHEY and SMNVEV (reference sequence). The ends lost 0 bases at V and 3 bases at J; junction bases unmatched: 11. DNA for the CDR3: TGTGCCAGCAGTTTATCTTTTCATCTAGCGGGGGAACTCTACGAGCAGTACTTC. Protein product: CASSLSFHLAGELYEQYF.

V usage is TRBV9 and J usage is TRBJ2-1, with 9 nucleotides matching TRBD1. With V trimmed by 3 bases and J by 15 bases, 7 bases remained unmatched. Germline assignment: CDR1 SGDLS and CDR2 YYNGEE. There are 12 residues in the CDR3. CDR3 residues: CASSGTGTGPFF. For the CDR3, the DNA is TGTGCCAGCAGCGGGACCGGGACAGGGCCGTTCTTC.

This rearrangement joins TRBV28 to TRBJ2-1; weak D call: TRBD2 (5 bases). V was pared by 7 bases and J by 9 bases, with 13 bases between. The germline gives CDR1 MDHEN, CDR2 SYDVKM. This CDR3 has 12 amino acids. CDR3 region: CASNPLEGEQFF. CDR3 sequence (DNA): TGTGCCAGCAACCCCCTAGAGGGTGAGCAGTTCTTC.

This clone was seen a few times. The chain links TRBV5-4 to TRBJ2-1, with 9 bases lining up with TRBD2. Germline values: CDR1 SGHNT, CDR2 YYREEE (reference sequence). J was trimmed by 4 bases and V by 0 bases; bases with no gene match: 5. The CDR3 has 16 residues. CDR3 region: CASSLEVAGEYNEQFF. The CDR3 coding sequence is TGTGCCAGCAGCTTGGAAGTAGCGGGGGAATACAATGAGCAGTTCTTC.

V usage is TRBV24-1 and J usage is TRBJ2-3, with D unresolved. From germline, CDR1 is KGHDR and CDR2 SFDVKD. CDR3 size: 12 residues. V lost 7 bases to trimming and J lost 3 bases, with 7 bases between them. The CDR3 sequence is CATSVNTDTQYF. Here the CDR3 DNA reads TGTGCCACCAGCGTTAATACAGATACGCAGTATTTT.

V gene TRBV5-4 combines with J gene TRBJ2-7; tentatively, D is TRBD1 (6 bases). In germline, CDR1 is SGHNT, CDR2 YYREEE (reference sequence). The CDR3 is made up of 15 amino acids. V gave up 0 bases and J gave up 2 bases, with 12 bases separating them. Here the CDR3 reads CASSLDQGSTYEQYF. DNA for the CDR3: TGTGCCAGCAGCTTGGACCAGGGGTCAACCTACGAGCAGTACTTC.

For the CDR3, the DNA is TGTGCCAGCAGCTTAATGGGGGCAAATCAGCCCCAGCATTTT. It is translated as CASSLMGANQPQHF. The J gene is TRBJ1-5, the V gene TRBV5-4, with D possibly matching TRBD1 (6 bases). Deletions cut 2 bases from V and 4 bases from J, with 10 bases between. This CDR3 is 14 amino acids long. The V gene's germline CDR1 is SGHNT and CDR2 YYREEE (reference sequence).